The clone carrying this T cell receptor (beta chain) has ten or more counts. Its target is not known. TCRdb itself ran the 5' RACE reads through MiXCR, one entry per CDR3 protein. The repertoire has 350,000 or so distinct CDR3 sequences, roughly 8% of them found once; the top ten carry roughly 14%. The CDR3 is 12 amino acids. The V gene lost 6 bases and the J gene lost 4 bases, with 10 bases spanning the gap. Germline lookup yields CDR1 DFQATT and CDR2 SNEGSKA (reference sequence). This record comes from a study of CD8 T cells in ankylosing spondylitis. Findings and caveats of the study: Typical of ankylosing spondylitis blood, it appeared, was a TCR beta motif of eight highly homologous variants.

This receptor was obtained from a male donor with ankylosing spondylitis. The rearrangement uses TRBV20-1 and TRBJ1-5; no reliable D call. Sample: blood, either unsorted or a sorted T cell fraction (not recorded which). The CDR3, as DNA: TGCAGTGCGTCGGGGTGGAATCAGCCCCAGCATTTT. Translation: CSASGWNQPQHF.